Given below is one T cell receptor (beta chain) in context. The target antigen is unknown. This sample is part of a study of T cell repertoires in cytomegalovirus infection. Study overall: Public TCR beta signatures indicated both CMV infection and matching HLA type.

Study observations and caveats: HLA-C-restricted CMV clonotypes gave the most frequent clonotype in two of eight donors.

CDR1 LNHDA and CDR2 SQIVND come from the germline V gene (reference sequence). CDR3 length: 20 amino acids. The V end was cut by 3 bases, the J end by 5 bases, with 28 bases between. TCRdb called the reads again in MiXCR, with one record for every CDR3 protein. The sample records 250,000 to 300,000 distinct CDR3 sequences, under 25% being singletons. Source: cultured PBMCs, taken from culture after CMV antigen stimulation. The receptor was isolated from a human donor in good health (CMV status not recorded). Some clones in this sample may be carry-over from other donors' samples. This chain uses TRBV19 with TRBJ2-2, with D possibly being TRBD1 or TRBD2 (6 bases each). This CDR3 reads CASSMGLVLRAGHGTGELFF. As DNA, the CDR3 is TGTGCCAGTAGTATGGGTTTAGTGCTGCGCGCGGGACATGGGACCGGGGAGCTGTTTTTT.